A single sample gave rise to the 2 T cell receptor beta chains below, sequenced in a study of cytomegalovirus exposure and HLA in healthy donors. PCR was performed using 60 Vbeta and 13 Jbeta primers. Sequencing used immunoSEQ multiplex PCR; TCRdb keeps in-frame clones, though not all of them. The sample records about 210,000 clones, 65% to 85% being singletons. The sequenced material came from PBMCs. The receptors shown here come from a middle-aged man in good health and CMV-seropositive.

This sequence joins TRBV28 and TRBJ1-6; D perhaps matches TRBD1 (5 bases). V lost 5 bases and J 7 bases, leaving 9 bases between the germline ends. The CDR3 is made up of 13 amino acids. CDR1 is MDHEN and CDR2 is SYDVKM in the germline V gene. The CDR3 DNA follows: TGTGCCAGCAGTGACGGGGGGAATTCACCCCTCCACTTT. Amino acids: CASSDGGNSPLHF.

This chain connects TRBV12-5 to TRBJ2-7, with TRBD1 as a possible D gene (6 bases). Germline assignment: CDR1 LGHNT and CDR2 FRNRAP. The CDR3 spans 13 residues. Trimming stripped 6 bases from V and 3 bases from J, with 12 bases between. CDR3 sequence: CASGKLRGYEQYF. CDR3 nucleotides: TGTGCTAGTGGGAAGCTCAGGGGCTACGAGCAGTACTTC.